Below are 17 T cell receptor beta chains sequenced from a single sample in a study of glioma-infiltrating T cells after dendritic cell vaccination. TCRdb's table, derived via immunoSEQ multiplex PCR, lists solely in-frame clones and lacks some. The sample lists tens of thousands of clones, around four fifths occurring once. Specimen: blood, collected before dendritic cell vaccination. The receptors here all came from a human donor with glioblastoma.

This chain joins TRBV29-1 and TRBJ2-4; TRBD1 matches at 7 bases. CDR1 is SQVTM, CDR2 ANQGSEA, per germline. This CDR3 has 14 amino acids. V dropped 6 bases and J dropped 0; count of bases not matched to a gene: 5. Written as DNA, the CDR3 is TGCAGCGTACAGGGGCCCTTAGCCAAAAACATTCAGTACTTC. Its protein product is CSVQGPLAKNIQYF.

This chain links TRBV19 with TRBJ2-7; 7 bases are a match to TRBD1. Germline trimming cut 8 bases from V and 0 bases from J; bases unmatched to any gene: 7. CDR1 is LNHDA, CDR2 SQIVND, per germline (reference sequence). The CDR3 runs 14 residues. The CDR3 region is CASRPGQSSYEQYF. The CDR3 DNA is TGTGCCAGTCGGCCGGGACAGAGCTCCTACGAGCAGTACTTC.

The rearrangement joins TRBV5-1 to TRBJ2-7; 8 bases map to TRBD1. The V segment lost 2 bases and the J segment 6 bases; nucleotides outside the gene matches: 4. This CDR3 region has 13 residues. Germline values: CDR1 SGHRS, CDR2 YFSETQ. The CDR3 DNA sequence: TGCGCCAGCAGCTTCTCAGGGGGCACCGAGCAGTACTTC. As protein: CASSFSGGTEQYF.

The chain uses TRBV19 and TRBJ1-2, with 7 bases lining up with TRBD1. The CDR3 contains 14 residues. Germline assignment: CDR1 LNHDA and CDR2 SQIVND (reference sequence). V shed 7 bases, J shed 4 bases, and the junction held 9 bases outside the gene matches. The chain's CDR3 is CASKVTGAPYGYTF. The CDR3 DNA follows: TGTGCCAGTAAGGTTACAGGGGCTCCCTATGGCTACACCTTC.

This clone has just one count. The chain couples TRBV5-4 to TRBJ1-6; D unclear. The V end lost 5 bases, the J end lost 10 bases, and 10 bases lay between the germline ends. CDR3 length equals 12 residues. CDR1 is SGHNT and CDR2 is YYREEE in the germline V gene (reference sequence). CDR3 region: CASSSAVSPLHF. CDR3 DNA sequence: TGTGCCAGCAGTTCAGCGGTCTCACCCCTCCACTTT.

The gene calls are TRBV2 and TRBJ1-4; D ambiguous. The CDR3 sequence is 15 residues long. V was clipped by 2 bases and J by 3 bases, with 10 bases between them. CDR1 SNHLY and CDR2 FYNNEI come from the germline V gene. The CDR3 reads CASSEMGGSNEKLFF. The CDR3 DNA reads as TGTGCCAGCAGTGAAATGGGAGGATCTAATGAAAAACTGTTTTTT.

The CDR3 here is CASSEDRHSPLHF. CDR3 coding DNA: TGTGCCAGCAGCGAGGACAGACATTCACCCCTCCACTTT. The rearrangement joins TRBV2 to TRBJ1-6, with D tentatively TRBD1 (6 bases). In germline, CDR1 is SNHLY, CDR2 FYNNEI. Trimming took off 6 bases at V and 8 bases at J, with 11 bases between the two ends. The CDR3 extends over 13 amino acids.

The V gene is TRBV29-1, the J gene TRBJ2-1; D possibly corresponds to TRBD1 (6 bases). The CDR3 covers 14 residues. V lost 4 bases, J lost 5 bases, and 15 bases lay in between. Per the germline V gene, CDR1 is SQVTM and CDR2 is ANQGSEA. CDR3 DNA sequence: TGCAGCGTTGTCGGGCAGGGGCTCAACAATGAGCAGTTCTTC. Translating gives CSVVGQGLNNEQFF.

The chain uses TRBV7-2 and TRBJ2-1; D might be TRBD2 (6 bases). The ends were cut back, 1 base at V and 7 bases at J, with 8 bases in the middle. This CDR3 spans 13 amino acids. CDR1 and CDR2 from the germline V gene are SGHTA and FQGNSA. The CDR3 protein is CASSLGGRNEQFF. In nucleotides, the CDR3 is TGTGCCAGCAGCTTAGGGGGGAGGAATGAGCAGTTCTTC.

The V gene is TRBV5-1, the J gene TRBJ1-6; 9 bases align to TRBD1. Trimming at V came to 3 bases and at J to 7 bases, leaving 5 bases not matched to a gene. CDR1 and CDR2 (germline): SGHRS, YFSETQ. The CDR3 sequence is 15 residues long. The CDR3 spells CASSSKTGGNSPLHF. The CDR3 coding sequence is TGCGCCAGCAGCTCAAAGACAGGGGGGAATTCACCCCTCCACTTT.

The rearrangement joins TRBV14 to TRBJ1-1, with D perhaps TRBD1 (5 bases). The CDR3 totals 13 residues. Germline values: CDR1 SGHDN, CDR2 FVKESK. V was shortened by 3 bases and J by 5 bases, with 10 bases between the two germline ends. The DNA for the CDR3 is TGTGCCAGCAGCCACTACCGGGGGACTGAAGCTTTCTTT. Translating it yields CASSHYRGTEAFF.

The J gene is TRBJ1-2, the V gene TRBV28, with D possibly matching TRBD1 (5 bases). From germline, CDR1 is MDHEN and CDR2 SYDVKM. The ends were cut back, 5 bases at V and 4 bases at J, with 14 bases in the middle. This CDR3 has 14 amino acids. The CDR3 nucleotides are TGTGCCAGCAGTAGGGCGGGGGGTCTCTATGGCTACACCTTC. Protein sequence: CASSRAGGLYGYTF.

This clone was picked up one time. J is TRBJ1-6 and V is TRBV5-5; D possibly corresponds to TRBD1 (5 bases). Trimming removed 1 base from V and 9 bases from J, with 17 bases in between. The length of the CDR3 is 16 residues. Germline loops: CDR1 SGHKS, CDR2 YYEKEE (reference sequence). The CDR3 is CASSLRWGSSSSPLHF. In nucleotides, the CDR3 is TGTGCCAGCAGCTTGCGGTGGGGCTCCTCTAGTTCACCCCTCCACTTT.

This clone has only one observation. This chain joins TRBV29-1 and TRBJ1-5; D possibly corresponds to TRBD1 (6 bases). This CDR3 spans 14 amino acids. The V end was cut by 4 bases, the J end by 6 bases, with 16 bases between. CDR1 and CDR2 from the germline V gene are SQVTM and ANQGSEA. As DNA, the CDR3 is TGCAGCGTTGGAGGGGGAGAAAGGTCTCAGCCCCAGCATTTT. Encoded protein: CSVGGGERSQPQHF.

The genes are TRBV25-1 and TRBJ2-2; 9 nucleotides match TRBD1. With 4 bases clipped from V and 3 bases from J, the junction kept 6 bases outside the gene matches. CDR3 length: 16 residues. The germline CDR1 and CDR2 sequences are MGHDK and SYGVNS. CDR3 sequence (DNA): TGTGCCAGCAGTGGGGGGGACAGGGCGGACACCGGGGAGCTGTTTTTT. Translating it yields CASSGGDRADTGELFF.

In nucleotides, the CDR3 is TGTGCCAGCAGCAACAGGTTTAATGAAAAACTGTTTTTT. It specifies CASSNRFNEKLFF. The chain recombines TRBV21-1 with TRBJ1-4; the table assigns TRBD1, which was not confirmed against the DNA. TRBV21-1 is described as a pseudogene. The CDR3 spans 13 residues.

The chain carries TRBV7-6 and TRBJ2-1; tentative D call: TRBD2 (6 bases). The CDR3 loop spans 14 amino acids. The germline V gene encodes CDR1 SGHVS and CDR2 FNYEAQ. Trimming removed 2 bases from V and 7 bases from J, with 12 bases in between. CDR3 DNA: TGTGCCAGCAGCTTAATCGGGGGAAGGAATGAGCAGTTCTTC. It translates to CASSLIGGRNEQFF.